This T cell receptor beta chain came from a study of T cells in Graves' hyperthyroidism and ophthalmopathy (dated 2019 in TCRdb). Background for the entire study: Peripheral blood was sampled at the time of initial diagnosis, prior to any treatment. TCR V-J signatures able to tell the groups apart were searched for in a discovery cohort of 90 to 100 patients, of whom more than 40 had Graves' ophthalmopathy and roughly 57 had stable Graves' hyperthyroidism. Prospective prediction of ophthalmopathy was tested in an independent validation cohort of fewer than 20 hyperthyroidism patients and 15 to 17 patients who later progressed to ophthalmopathy. For training and testing, the approximately 97 patients in the discovery cohort were randomly divided in a 7:3 ratio. The study also compared thyroid tissue and blood T-cell repertoires from about six Graves' hyperthyroidism patients. Following sampling, methimazole starting at 30 mg daily was given to hyperthyroidism patients, and high-dose intravenous methylprednisolone was given to ophthalmopathy patients. The paper describes TCR Vbeta CDR3 sequencing of about 140 peripheral blood samples, made up of 43 ophthalmopathy patients, approximately 76 hyperthyroidism patients and 17 progressor patients. Paper-wide results and their limitations: Most expanded thyroid clonotypes (frequency above 0.001) were also found in blood, which suggests that blood repertoires may mirror thyroid immune responses. Sample size was not statistically predetermined, and investigators were not blinded to group allocation. A model built on a 13 V-J signature distinguished ophthalmopathy from stable hyperthyroidism, reaching roughly 88% sensitivity and approximately 83% specificity in cross-validation and 80%/75% in testing. In validation, progression to ophthalmopathy was predicted by the model with approximately 67% sensitivity and 72% to 85% specificity, a median of about 6.8 months before onset.

In this sample, this clonotype turned up a few times. It has no known antigen specificity. Base qualities were left out, and no much larger clone turns up one base away. V was cut back by 0 bases and J by 5 bases, leaving a gap of 7 bases between them. For CDR1 and CDR2, the germline V gene (reference sequence) lists MNHNY and SVGAGI. From the cysteine up to the phenylalanine, the CDR3 has a length of 13 residues. Only the CDR3 part of the read is kept: 39 bases, read in frame from the first base. Amplification of TCR beta CDR3 regions was carried out from RNA transcripts. The first round of RT-PCR for the TCR CDR3 was performed with the HTBI primer set and the Qiagen OneStep RT-PCR kit. Libraries were constructed in a second round of multiplex PCR, after which size selection and purification were carried out. The libraries were sequenced on an Illumina HiSeq2000 using paired-end 100 bp reads. For the original study's pipeline: SOAPnuke was used to process the raw data, removing reads that contained adapters or uncalled bases, had a mean Phred below 15, or lacked an exact match to the constant primer or identifier. High-quality paired reads were merged with COPE v1.2.5, and unique nucleotide sequences were defined as clonotypes. MiTCR v1.1 was used to align clonotypes to the IMGT TRBV, TRBD and TRBJ reference segments. The analysis was restricted to V-J combinations with a frequency above 0.0001, which together covered roughly 99% of the repertoires. The TCS score was defined as the ratio of F50 (clonal expansion) to E x V (chaos), calculated using BLOSUM62-based TCRdist between CDR3 peptides within each V-J. Welch's t-statistics and random forest reduced approximately 520 V-J features to fewer than 15, which were used in a naive Bayes classifier (R e1071). TCRdb cleaned the public reads at Q25 with fastp, built clones with MiXCR and kept in-frame beta chains. Rows are combined by CDR3 protein, so each entry shows the most common genes and DNA. V and J calls and clone size were set by TCRdb, not the authors. The sample table holds approximately 620,000 distinct CDR3 sequences, of which over 11% were seen once. The ten largest clones take up roughly 5.7% of the sample.

Hyperthyroidism patients were newly diagnosed, had a disease duration of under 2 months, and were aged 18 to 65 years. Any patient with an uncontrolled infection, another autoimmune disease, pregnancy or lactation was excluded. Diagnoses were established on the basis of clinical symptoms, serum thyroxine and TRAb, thyroid ultrasound, and orbital computed tomography. Blood from progressor patients was collected at the time of first diagnosis with hyperthyroidism, before any ophthalmopathy symptoms had appeared. PBMCs were isolated from 7.5 to 10 ml of fresh peripheral blood by Ficoll-Paque density gradient centrifugation. Patients classed as progressors first received a Graves' hyperthyroidism diagnosis and then went on to develop ophthalmopathy during follow-up. Total RNA was extracted using Trizol reagent, and RNA quality was assessed on an Agilent 2100 Bioanalyzer.

The chain is made from TRBV6-6 and TRBJ1-2; matching of 6 bases hints at TRBD1 as the D gene. The specimen sequenced was blood. This TCR came from a woman in her 30s with Graves' hyperthyroidism that later progressed to Graves' ophthalmopathy. Here the CDR3 is given as CASSYSQGYGYTF. DNA sequence: TGTGCCAGCAGTTACTCTCAGGGGTATGGCTACACCTTC.